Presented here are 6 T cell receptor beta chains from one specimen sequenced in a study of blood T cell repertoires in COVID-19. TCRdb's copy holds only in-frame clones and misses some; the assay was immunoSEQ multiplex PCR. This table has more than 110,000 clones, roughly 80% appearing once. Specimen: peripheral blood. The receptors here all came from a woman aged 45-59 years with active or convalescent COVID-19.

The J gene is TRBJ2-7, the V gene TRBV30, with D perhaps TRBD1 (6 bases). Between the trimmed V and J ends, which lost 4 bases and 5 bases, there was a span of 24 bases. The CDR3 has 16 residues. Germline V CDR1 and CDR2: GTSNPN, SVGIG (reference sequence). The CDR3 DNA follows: TGTGCCTGGAACCCGGGACACAATGTAGGGGTTGACGAGCAGTACTTC. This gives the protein CAWNPGHNVGVDEQYF.

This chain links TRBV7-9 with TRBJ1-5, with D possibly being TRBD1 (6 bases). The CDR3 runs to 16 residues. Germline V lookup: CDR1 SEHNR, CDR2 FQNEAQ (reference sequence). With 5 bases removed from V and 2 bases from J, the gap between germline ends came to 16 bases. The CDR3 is CASSLTGTIGNQPQHF. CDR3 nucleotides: TGTGCCAGCAGCCTAACCGGGACAATCGGCAATCAGCCCCAGCATTTT.

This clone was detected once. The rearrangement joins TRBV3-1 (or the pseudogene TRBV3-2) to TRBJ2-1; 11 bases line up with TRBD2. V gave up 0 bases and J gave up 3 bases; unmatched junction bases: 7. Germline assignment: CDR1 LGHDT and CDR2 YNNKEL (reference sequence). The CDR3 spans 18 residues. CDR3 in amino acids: CASSQDQDGLAGYNEQFF. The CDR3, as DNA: TGTGCCAGCAGCCAAGATCAAGATGGACTAGCGGGCTACAATGAGCAGTTCTTC.

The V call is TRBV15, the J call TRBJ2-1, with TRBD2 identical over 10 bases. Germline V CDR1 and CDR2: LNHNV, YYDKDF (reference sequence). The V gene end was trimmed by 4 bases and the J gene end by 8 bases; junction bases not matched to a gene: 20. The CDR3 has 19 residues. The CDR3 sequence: CATSTGDSYSGLAIHEQFF. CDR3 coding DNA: TGTGCCACCAGCACCGGGGACAGCTATTCGGGACTAGCGATTCATGAGCAGTTCTTC.

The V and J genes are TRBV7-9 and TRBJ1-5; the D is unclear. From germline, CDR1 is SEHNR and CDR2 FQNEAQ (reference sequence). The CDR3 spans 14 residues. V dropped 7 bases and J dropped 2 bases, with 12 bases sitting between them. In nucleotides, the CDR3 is TGTGCCAGCACCCCTTCCGGTGGCAATCAGCCCCAGCATTTT. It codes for CASTPSGGNQPQHF. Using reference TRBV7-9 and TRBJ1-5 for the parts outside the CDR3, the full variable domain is DTGVSQNPRHKITKRGQNVTFRCDPISEHNRLYWYRQTLGQGPEFLTYFQNEAQLEKSRLLSDRFSAERPKGSFSTLEIQRTEQGDSAMYLCASTPSGGNQPQHFGDGTRLSIL.

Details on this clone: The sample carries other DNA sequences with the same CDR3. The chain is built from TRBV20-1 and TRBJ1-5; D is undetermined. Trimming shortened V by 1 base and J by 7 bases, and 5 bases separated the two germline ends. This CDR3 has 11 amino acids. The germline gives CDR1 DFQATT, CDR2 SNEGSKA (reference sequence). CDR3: CSARAGQPQHF. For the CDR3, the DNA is TGCAGTGCTAGAGCGGGGCAGCCCCAGCATTTT.